In this sample, the clone carrying this T cell receptor beta chain turned up a few times. Its antigen is not identified. V gave up 5 bases and J gave up 4 bases, with 34 bases separating them. The germline V gene encodes CDR1 MNHEY and CDR2 SMNVEV (reference sequence). The CDR3 extends over 21 amino acids. A second PCR of 7 to 11 cycles used a sample-barcoded 5' primer and a J-beta primer mix. Tagging of each cDNA molecule was performed by a template-switch adaptor with 12 random nucleotides. TCRdb recomputed calls from the 5' RACE reads with MiXCR, one row per CDR3 protein. The profile covers roughly 1,100,000 distinct CDR3 sequences, with roughly a quarter appearing a single time and about 0.72% taken by the ten largest. The sample belongs to a study of blood T cells in healthy people across ages. Study-level results: Diversity figures based on one million T cells were deemed too low. Donor CMV infection status was unknown, possibly confounding age-related changes in expanded clonotypes.

A further study also used this sample, focusing on T cells of mothers and their children. As that report states: Donation was provided by three healthy Caucasian mothers along with their six children.

The TCR comes from a girl aged 2 to 10 in good health. The chain couples TRBV27 to TRBJ2-3; maybe TRBD2 (6 bases). The sequenced sample was blood. As DNA, the CDR3 is TGTGCCAGCAGTGAAGGCCCCGGCTCACATTCGGGACTTATGGTCGCAGATACGCAGTATTTT. Amino acid sequence: CASSEGPGSHSGLMVADTQYF.